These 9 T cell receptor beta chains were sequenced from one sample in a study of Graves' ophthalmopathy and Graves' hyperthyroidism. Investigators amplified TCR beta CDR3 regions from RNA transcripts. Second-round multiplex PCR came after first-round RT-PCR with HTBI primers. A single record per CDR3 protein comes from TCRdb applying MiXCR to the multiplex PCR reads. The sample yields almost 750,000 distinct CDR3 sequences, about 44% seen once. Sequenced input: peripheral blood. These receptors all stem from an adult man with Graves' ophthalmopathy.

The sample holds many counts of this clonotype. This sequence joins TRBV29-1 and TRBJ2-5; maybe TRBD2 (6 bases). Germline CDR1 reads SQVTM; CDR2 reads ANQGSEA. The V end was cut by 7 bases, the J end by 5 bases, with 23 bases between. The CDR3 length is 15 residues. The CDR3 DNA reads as TGCAGCGCCGACTTGGAGGGAGGCCTTTGGGAGACCCAGTACTTC. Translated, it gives CSADLEGGLWETQYF.

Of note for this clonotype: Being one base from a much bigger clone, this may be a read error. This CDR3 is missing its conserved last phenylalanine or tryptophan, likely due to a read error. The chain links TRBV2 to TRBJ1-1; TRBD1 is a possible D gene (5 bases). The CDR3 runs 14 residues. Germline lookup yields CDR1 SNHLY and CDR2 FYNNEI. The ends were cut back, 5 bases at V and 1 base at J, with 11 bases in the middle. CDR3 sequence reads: CASSPPGRNTEAFS. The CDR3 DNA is TGTGCCAGCAGTCCACCGGGACGGAACACTGAAGCTTTCTCT.

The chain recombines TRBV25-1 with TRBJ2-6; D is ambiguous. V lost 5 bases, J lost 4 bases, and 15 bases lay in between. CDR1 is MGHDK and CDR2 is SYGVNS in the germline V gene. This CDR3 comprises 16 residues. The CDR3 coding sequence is TGTGCCAGCAGTTTCCAGGACCGCCGCGGGGCCAACGTCCTGACTTTC. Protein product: CASSFQDRRGANVLTF.

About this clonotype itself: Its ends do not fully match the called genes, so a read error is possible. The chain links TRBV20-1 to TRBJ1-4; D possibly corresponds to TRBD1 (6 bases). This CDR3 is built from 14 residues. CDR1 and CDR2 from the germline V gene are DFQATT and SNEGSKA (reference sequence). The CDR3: CSAGPQGPNEELFF. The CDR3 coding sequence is TGCAGTGCTGGACCACAGGGCCCTAATGAAGAACTGTTTTTT.

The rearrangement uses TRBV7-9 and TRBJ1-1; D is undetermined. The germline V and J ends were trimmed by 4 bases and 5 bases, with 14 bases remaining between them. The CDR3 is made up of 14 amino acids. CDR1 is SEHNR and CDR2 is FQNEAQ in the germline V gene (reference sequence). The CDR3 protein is CASSSRTFGTEAFF. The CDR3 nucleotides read TGTGCCAGCAGCTCGCGGACGTTTGGGACTGAAGCTTTCTTT.

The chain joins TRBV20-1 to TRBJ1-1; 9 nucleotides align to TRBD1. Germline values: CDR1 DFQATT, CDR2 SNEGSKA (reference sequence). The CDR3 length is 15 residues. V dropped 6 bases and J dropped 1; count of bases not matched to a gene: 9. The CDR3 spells CSAKNLQGANTEAFF. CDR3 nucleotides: TGCAGTGCCAAAAACCTACAGGGGGCGAACACTGAAGCTTTCTTT.

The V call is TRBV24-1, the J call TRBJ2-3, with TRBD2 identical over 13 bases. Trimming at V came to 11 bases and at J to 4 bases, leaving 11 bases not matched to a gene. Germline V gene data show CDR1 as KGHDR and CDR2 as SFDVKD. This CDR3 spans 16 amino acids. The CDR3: CASSPDTSGRADTQYF. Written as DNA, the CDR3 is TGTGCCAGCAGCCCCGACACTAGCGGGAGGGCAGATACGCAGTATTTT.

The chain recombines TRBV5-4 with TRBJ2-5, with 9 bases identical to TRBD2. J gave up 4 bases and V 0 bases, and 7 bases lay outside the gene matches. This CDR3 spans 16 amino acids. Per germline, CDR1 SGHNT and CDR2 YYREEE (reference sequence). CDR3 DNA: TGTGCCAGCAGCTTGGCGGGTAGTAGCGGGGGAGAGACCCAGTACTTC. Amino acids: CASSLAGSSGGETQYF.

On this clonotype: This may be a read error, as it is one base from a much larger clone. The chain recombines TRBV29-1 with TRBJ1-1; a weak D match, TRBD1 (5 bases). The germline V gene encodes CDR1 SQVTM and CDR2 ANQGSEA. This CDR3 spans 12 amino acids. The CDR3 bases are TGCAGCGTTGTCAAGGGGTTATCTGAAACTTTCTTT. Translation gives CSVVKGLSETFF.